Sequencing of this T cell receptor (beta chain) was carried out in a study of blood T cell repertoires in COVID-19. Study information: Samples came from the United States, Italy and Spain, spanning acute and convalescent COVID-19.

Per the original data handling: Amplification of reference gene primers was used by the study to estimate nucleated cell counts. TCRdb keeps only in-frame clones here, not all; method: immunoSEQ multiplex PCR. That table gives V, J and clone size, and the DNA gave D and trimming. The sample contains about 240,000 clones, roughly 80% of which appear only once. The CDR3 consists of 15 residues. The J segment lost 5 bases and the V segment lost 5 bases, leaving 12 bases of the junction unmatched. From germline, CDR1 is PRHDT and CDR2 FYEKMQ (reference sequence). The J gene is TRBJ2-7, the V gene TRBV13; 7 nucleotides agree with TRBD1. This sequence originates from a woman between 18 and 29 years old with acute or convalescent COVID-19. Input material: peripheral blood. CDR3 DNA sequence: TGTGCCAGCAGCCGCGGACAGGTCTACTATAACGAGCAGTACTTC. Translation: CASSRGQVYYNEQYF.